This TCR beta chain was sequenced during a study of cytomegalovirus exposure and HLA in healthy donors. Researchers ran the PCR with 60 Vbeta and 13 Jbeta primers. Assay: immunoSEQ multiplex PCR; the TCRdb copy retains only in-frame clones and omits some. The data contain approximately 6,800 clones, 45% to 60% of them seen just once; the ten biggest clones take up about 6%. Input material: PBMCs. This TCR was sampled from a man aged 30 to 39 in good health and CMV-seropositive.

DNA for the CDR3: TGTGCCAGCAGCCCGATTGGGCGGCGGGGGAACACCGGGGAGCTGTTTTTT. Amino acid sequence: CASSPIGRRGNTGELFF. This rearrangement joins TRBV11-2 to TRBJ2-2; possible D gene TRBD2, 6 bases. This CDR3 contains 17 residues. Per the germline V gene, CDR1 is SGHAT and CDR2 is FQNNGV. The V end lost 5 bases, the J end lost 1 base, and 17 bases lay between the germline ends.